The clone carrying this T cell receptor (beta chain) is medium-sized by share. No antigen is known for it. The germline V gene encodes CDR1 WSHSY and CDR2 SAAADI. This CDR3 spans 14 amino acids. V gave up 2 bases and J gave up 4 bases, with 9 bases separating them. This entry is derived from a study of metastatic and nonmetastatic thyroid tumors. Study-level background: Repertoires from malignant and benign thyroid patients were compared across blood and tumor or nodule tissue. The study, taken as a whole, reports: A significant increase in TCR beta diversity was reportedly seen in malignant thyroid tumors relative to benign nodules, in blood and tumor.

All patients were treatment-naive before thyroid surgery. Authors' analysis steps: Construction of a distant-metastasis classifier for papillary thyroid cancer relied on CDR3 differences across clinicopathological groups. MiXCR was used by TCRdb to re-call the PCR reads. Here the V and J calls rest on TCRdb's processing, not on the authors' analysis. The sample lists around 18,000 clones; more than 30% were seen once. This rearrangement joins TRBV10-2 to TRBJ2-1; no clear D gene. The sample was tumor tissue. The receptor was derived from a female donor with papillary thyroid cancer or a benign thyroid nodule (not recorded which). Some clones in this sample may be carry-over from other donors' samples. This CDR3 reads CASSENMHYNEQFF. In DNA form, the CDR3 reads TGCGCCAGCAGTGAGAACATGCATTACAATGAGCAGTTCTTC.